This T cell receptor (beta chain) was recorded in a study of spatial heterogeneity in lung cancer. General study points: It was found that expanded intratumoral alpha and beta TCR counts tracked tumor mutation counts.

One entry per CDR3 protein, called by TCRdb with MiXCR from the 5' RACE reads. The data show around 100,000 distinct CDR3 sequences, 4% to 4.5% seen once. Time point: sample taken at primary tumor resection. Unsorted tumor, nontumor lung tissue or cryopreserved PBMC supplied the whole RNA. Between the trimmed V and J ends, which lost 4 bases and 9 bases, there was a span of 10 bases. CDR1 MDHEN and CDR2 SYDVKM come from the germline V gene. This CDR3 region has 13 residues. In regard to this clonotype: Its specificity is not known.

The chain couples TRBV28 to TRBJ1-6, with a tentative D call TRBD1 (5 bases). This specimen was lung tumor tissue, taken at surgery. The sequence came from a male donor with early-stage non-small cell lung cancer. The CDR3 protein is CASSSGQGSPLHF. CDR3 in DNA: TGTGCCAGCAGTTCGGGGCAAGGTTCACCCCTCCACTTT.